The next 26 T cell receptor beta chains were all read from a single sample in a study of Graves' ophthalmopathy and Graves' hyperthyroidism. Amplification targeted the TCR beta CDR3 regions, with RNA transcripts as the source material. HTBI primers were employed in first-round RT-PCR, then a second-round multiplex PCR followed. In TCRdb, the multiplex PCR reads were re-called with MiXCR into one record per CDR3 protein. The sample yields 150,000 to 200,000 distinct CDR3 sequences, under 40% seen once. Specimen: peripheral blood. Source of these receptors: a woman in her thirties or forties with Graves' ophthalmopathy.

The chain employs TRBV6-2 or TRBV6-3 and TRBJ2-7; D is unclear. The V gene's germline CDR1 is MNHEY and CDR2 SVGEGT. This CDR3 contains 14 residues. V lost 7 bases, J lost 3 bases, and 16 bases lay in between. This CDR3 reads CASTHHQPNYEQYF. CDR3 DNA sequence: TGTGCCAGCACCCATCACCAGCCCAACTACGAGCAGTACTTC.

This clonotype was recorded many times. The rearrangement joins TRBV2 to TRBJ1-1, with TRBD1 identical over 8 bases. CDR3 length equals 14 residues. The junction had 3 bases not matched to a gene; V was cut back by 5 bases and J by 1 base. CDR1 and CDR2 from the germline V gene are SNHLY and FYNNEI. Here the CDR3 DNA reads TGTGCCAGCAGTTCTGGACAGGGGAACACTGAAGCTTTCTTT. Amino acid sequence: CASSSGQGNTEAFF.

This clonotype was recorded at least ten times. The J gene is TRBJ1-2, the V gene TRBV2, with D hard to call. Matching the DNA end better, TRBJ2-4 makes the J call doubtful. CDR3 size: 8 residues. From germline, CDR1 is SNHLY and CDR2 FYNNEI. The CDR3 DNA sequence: TGTGCCAGCAGTGATCAGTACTTC. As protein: CASSDQYF.

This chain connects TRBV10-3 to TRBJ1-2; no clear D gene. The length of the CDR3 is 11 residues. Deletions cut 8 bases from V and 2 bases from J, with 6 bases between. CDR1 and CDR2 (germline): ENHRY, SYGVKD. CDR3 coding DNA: TGTGCCATCCAACAGAACTATGGCTACACCTTC. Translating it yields CAIQQNYGYTF.

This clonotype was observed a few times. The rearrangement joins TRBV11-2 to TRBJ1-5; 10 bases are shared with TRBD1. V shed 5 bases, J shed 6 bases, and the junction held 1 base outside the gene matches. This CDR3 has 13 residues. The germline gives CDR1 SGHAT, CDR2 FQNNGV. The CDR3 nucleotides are TGTGCCAGCAGCGGGACAGGGGTTCAGCCCCAGCATTTT. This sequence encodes CASSGTGVQPQHF.

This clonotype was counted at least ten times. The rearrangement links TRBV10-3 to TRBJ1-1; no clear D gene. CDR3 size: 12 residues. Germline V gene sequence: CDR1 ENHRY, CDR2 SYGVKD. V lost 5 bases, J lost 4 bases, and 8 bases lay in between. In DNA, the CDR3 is TGTGCCATCAGTCTCGGAGGCACTGAAGCTTTCTTT. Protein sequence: CAISLGGTEAFF.

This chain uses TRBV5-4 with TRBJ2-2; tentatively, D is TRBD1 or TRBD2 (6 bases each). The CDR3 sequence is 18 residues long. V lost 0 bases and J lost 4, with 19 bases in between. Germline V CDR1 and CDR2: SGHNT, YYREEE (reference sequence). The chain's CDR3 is CASSLATGAPRGTGELFF. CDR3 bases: TGTGCCAGCAGCTTGGCTACGGGGGCGCCCCGAGGCACCGGGGAGCTGTTTTTT. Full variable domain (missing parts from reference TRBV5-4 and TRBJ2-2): ETGVTQSPTHLIKTRGQQVTLRCSSQSGHNTVSWYQQALGQGPQFIFQYYREEENGRGNFPPRFSGLQFPNYSSELNVNALELDDSALYLCASSLATGAPRGTGELFFGEGSRLTVL.

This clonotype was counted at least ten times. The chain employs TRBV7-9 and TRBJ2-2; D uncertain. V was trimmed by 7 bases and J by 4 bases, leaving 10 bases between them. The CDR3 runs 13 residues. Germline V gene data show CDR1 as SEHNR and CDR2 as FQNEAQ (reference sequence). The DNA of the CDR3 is TGTGCCAGCAAAGGGCTAAGCACCGGGGAGCTGTTTTTT. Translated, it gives CASKGLSTGELFF.

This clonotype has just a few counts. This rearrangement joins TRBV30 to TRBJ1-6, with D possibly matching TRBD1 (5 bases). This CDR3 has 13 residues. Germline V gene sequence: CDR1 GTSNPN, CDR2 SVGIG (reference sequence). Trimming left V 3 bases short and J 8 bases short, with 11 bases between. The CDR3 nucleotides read TGTGCCTGGAGCTTACAGGTGGATTCACCCCTCCACTTT. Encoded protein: CAWSLQVDSPLHF.

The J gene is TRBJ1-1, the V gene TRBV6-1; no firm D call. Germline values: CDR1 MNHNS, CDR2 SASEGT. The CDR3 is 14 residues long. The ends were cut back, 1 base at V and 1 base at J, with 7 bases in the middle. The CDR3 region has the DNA TGTGCCAGCAGTGAAGAGCGGCCGAACACTGAAGCTTTCTTT. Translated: CASSEERPNTEAFF.

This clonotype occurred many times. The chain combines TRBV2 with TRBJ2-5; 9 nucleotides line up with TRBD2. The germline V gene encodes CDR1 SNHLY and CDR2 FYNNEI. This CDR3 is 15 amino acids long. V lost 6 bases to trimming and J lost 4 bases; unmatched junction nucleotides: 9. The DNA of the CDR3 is TGTGCCAGCAGCGAGGGAAGCGGGGGGTCAGAGACCCAGTACTTC. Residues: CASSEGSGGSETQYF.

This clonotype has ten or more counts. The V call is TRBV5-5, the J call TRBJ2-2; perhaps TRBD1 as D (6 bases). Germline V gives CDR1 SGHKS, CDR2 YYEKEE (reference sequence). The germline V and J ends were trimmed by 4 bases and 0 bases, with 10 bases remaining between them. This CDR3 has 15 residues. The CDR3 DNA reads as TGTGCCAGCAGCCCAGGGGCCGCGAACACCGGGGAGCTGTTTTTT. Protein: CASSPGAANTGELFF.

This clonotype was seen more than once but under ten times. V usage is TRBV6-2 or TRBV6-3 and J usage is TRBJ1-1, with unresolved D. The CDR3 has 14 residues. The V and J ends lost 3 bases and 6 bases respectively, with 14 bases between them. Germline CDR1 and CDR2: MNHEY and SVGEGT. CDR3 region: CASSYGVGLSEAFF. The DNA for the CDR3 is TGTGCCAGCAGTTATGGGGTGGGCCTCTCTGAAGCTTTCTTT.

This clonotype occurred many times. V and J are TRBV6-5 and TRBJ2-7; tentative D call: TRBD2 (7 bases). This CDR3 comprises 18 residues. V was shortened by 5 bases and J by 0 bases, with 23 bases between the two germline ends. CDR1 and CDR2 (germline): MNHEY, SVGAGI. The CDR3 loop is CASSQLGGGGRSSYEQYF. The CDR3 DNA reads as TGTGCCAGCAGTCAACTCGGGGGCGGGGGCCGCAGCTCCTACGAGCAGTACTTC.

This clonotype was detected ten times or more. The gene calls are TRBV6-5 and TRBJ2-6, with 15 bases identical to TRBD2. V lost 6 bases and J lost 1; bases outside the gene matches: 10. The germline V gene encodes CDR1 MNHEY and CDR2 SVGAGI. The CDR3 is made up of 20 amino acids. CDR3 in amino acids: CASRPPGLAGGTSGANVLTF. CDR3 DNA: TGTGCCAGCAGACCTCCGGGACTAGCGGGAGGTACGTCTGGGGCCAACGTCCTGACTTTC.

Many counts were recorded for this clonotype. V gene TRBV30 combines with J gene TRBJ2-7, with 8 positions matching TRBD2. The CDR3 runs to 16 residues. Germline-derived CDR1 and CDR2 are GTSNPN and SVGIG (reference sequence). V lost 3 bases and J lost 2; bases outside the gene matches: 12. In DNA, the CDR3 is TGTGCCTGGAGCGGCCCCGGGACTAGAGCGACCTACGAGCAGTACTTC. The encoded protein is CAWSGPGTRATYEQYF.

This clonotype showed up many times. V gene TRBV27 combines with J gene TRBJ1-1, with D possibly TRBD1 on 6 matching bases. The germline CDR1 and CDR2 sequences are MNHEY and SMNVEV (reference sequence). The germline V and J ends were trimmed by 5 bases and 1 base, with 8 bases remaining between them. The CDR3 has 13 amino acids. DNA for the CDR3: TGTGCCAGCAGTAAGGGGGGGAACACTGAAGCTTTCTTT. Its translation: CASSKGGNTEAFF.

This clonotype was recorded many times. The CDR3 here is CASRSQVVSNTEAFF. The CDR3 DNA is TGCGCCAGCAGGTCCCAGGTGGTTTCCAACACTGAAGCTTTCTTT. The chain carries TRBV4-1 and TRBJ1-1; D call uncertain. The CDR3 covers 15 residues. Germline CDR1 is MGHRA and CDR2 is YSYEKL. V lost 6 bases and J lost 2, with 16 bases in between.

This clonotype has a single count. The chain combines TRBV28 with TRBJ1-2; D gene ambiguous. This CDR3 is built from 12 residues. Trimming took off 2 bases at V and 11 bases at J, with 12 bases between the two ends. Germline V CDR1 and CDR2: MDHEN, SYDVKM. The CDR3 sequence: CASSLRAPGYTF. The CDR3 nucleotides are TGTGCCAGCAGTTTACGGGCCCCAGGTTACACCTTC.

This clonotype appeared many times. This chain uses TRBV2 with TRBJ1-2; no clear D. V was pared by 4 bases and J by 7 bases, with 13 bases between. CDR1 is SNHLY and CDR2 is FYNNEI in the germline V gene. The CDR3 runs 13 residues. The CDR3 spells CASSVELVRGYTF. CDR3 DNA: TGTGCCAGCAGTGTAGAACTAGTACGTGGCTACACCTTC.

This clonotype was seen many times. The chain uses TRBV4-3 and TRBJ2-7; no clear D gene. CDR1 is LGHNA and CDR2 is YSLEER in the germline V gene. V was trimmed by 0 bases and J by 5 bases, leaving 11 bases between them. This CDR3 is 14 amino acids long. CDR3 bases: TGCGCCAGCAGCCAAGATCTGGGCGGAGACGAGCAGTACTTC. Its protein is CASSQDLGGDEQYF.

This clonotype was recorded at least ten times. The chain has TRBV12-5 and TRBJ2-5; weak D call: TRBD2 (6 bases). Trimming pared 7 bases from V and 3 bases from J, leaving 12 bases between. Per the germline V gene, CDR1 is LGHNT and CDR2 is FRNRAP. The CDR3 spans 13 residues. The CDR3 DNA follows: TGTGCTAGTGCCAAAGTAGCGGAAGAGACCCAGTACTTC. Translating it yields CASAKVAEETQYF.

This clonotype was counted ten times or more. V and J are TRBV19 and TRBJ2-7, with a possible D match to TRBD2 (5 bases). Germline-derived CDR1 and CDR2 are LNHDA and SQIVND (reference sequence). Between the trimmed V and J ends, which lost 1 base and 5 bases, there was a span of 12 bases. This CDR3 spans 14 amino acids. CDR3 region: CASSIGPLEDEQYF. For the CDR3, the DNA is TGTGCCAGTAGTATAGGACCGTTGGAGGACGAGCAGTACTTC.

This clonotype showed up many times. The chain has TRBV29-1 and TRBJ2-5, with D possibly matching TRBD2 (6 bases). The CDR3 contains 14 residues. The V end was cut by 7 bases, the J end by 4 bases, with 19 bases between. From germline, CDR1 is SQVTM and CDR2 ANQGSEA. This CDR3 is CSARQQEGSETQYF. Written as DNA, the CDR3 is TGCAGCGCCCGACAACAGGAGGGGTCAGAGACCCAGTACTTC. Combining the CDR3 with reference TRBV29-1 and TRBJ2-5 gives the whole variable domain SAVISQKPSRDICQRGTSLTIQCQVDSQVTMMFWYRQQPGQSLTLIATANQGSEATYESGFVIDKFPISRPNLTFSTLTVSNMSPEDSSIYLCSARQQEGSETQYFGPGTRLLVL.

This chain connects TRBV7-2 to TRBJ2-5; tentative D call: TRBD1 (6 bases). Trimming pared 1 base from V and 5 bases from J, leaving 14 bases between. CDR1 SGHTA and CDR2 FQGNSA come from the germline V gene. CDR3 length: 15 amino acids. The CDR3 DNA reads TGTGCCAGCAGCTTAGTGGGCAGGGGCTGGGAGACCCAGTACTTC. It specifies CASSLVGRGWETQYF. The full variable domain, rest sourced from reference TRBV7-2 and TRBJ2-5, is GAGVSQSPSNKVTEKGKDVELRCDPISGHTALYWYRQSLGQGLEFLIYFQGNSAPDKSGLPSDRFSAERTGGSVSTLTIQRTQQEDSAVYLCASSLVGRGWETQYFGPGTRLLVL.

The CDR3 here is CASSYSVPAGEQYF. CDR3 DNA sequence: TGTGCCAGCAGTTACTCGGTCCCCGCCGGGGAGCAGTACTTC. V is TRBV6-2 or TRBV6-3 and J is TRBJ2-7; D is uncertain. Trimming removed 0 bases at V and 7 bases at J, with 13 bases between. Looked up from germline, CDR1 is MNHEY and CDR2 is SVGEGT. The CDR3 consists of 14 residues.